This T cell receptor (beta chain) was observed in a study of blood T cell repertoires in COVID-19 (dated by TCRdb to the early 2020s). Regarding the complete study: Samples from collaborators originated in the United States, Italy and Spain and spanned both the acute and convalescent phases of COVID-19. The prospective study material was composed of cDNA or gDNA derived from T cells, B-cell-depleted T cells, or PBMCs. Deeply sampled blood TCRbeta repertoires from subjects exposed to, actively infected with, or recovered from COVID-19 were included in the dataset. The repertoires were released in a freely available public database meant as a resource for research on the immune response to SARS-CoV-2. The samples were drawn from the first 160 participants of the ongoing ImmuneRACE study and from some 1,300 subjects provided by 6 global collaborators. Sample metadata almost always included a de-identified subject ID, COVID-19 status, age in years and sex. HLA class I and class II types, where available, came from metadata supplied by the sample provider rather than from assay-based typing. Overall study outcomes, separate from this receptor: How much clinical and demographic metadata was included differed by source and by participant, and the metadata was provided uncurated.

TCRbeta CDR3 regions were amplified from genomic DNA using the immunoSEQ Assay, a bias-controlled multiplex PCR. Per the original workflow: Within the assay, amplification of reference gene primers was used to estimate how many nucleated cells each sample contained. To quantify the absolute abundance of each unique TCRbeta CDR3 rearrangement, sequence reads were collapsed and filtered. Productive Simpson clonality was computed per sample as the square root of Simpson's diversity index over productive rearrangements. Drawn from immuneACCESS, this table holds only the in-frame rearrangements with V and J called that TCRdb kept. Clones are partly lost; checked studies trace under half to an unresolved V gene and leave the rest unexplained. V and J calls and clone size are as listed in that table; D and trimming were resolved from the DNA. The sample includes approximately 500,000 clones, with about 89% observed a single time. The top ten clones comprise around 7.8% of the sample.

One collaborating source in Seattle enrolled patients while the patients were actively infected and followed the patients over time throughout the course of disease. Whole blood was collected in K2EDTA tubes by collaborating institutions according to the institutions' own protocols. For TCRbeta analysis, collaborators shipped samples in one of three forms: frozen whole blood, isolated PBMCs, or DNA extracted from either of those sample types. As regards this clone: What this receptor recognizes is not known. No qualities accompany the bases; no much larger clone lies one base away.

Including the terminal cysteine and phenylalanine, the CDR3 comprises 12 residues. Only the CDR3 region is kept as DNA, spanning 36 bases read in frame from base 1. The germline V gene specifies SQVTM as CDR1 and ANQGSEA as CDR2. The sequence joins TRBV29-1 to TRBJ1-4; perhaps TRBD1 is the D gene, with 5 bases matching. The clonotype was recovered from a woman aged 45-60 years with COVID-19, enrolled during active disease. Sequencing was performed on peripheral blood. The DNA reads TGCACCTCCAGGGCGTTAGGTGAAAAACTGTTTTTT. It codes for CTSRALGEKLFF. The CDR3, completed at both ends by the reference TRBV29-1 and TRBJ1-4 genes, gives the full variable domain SAVISQKPSRDICQRGTSLTIQCQVDSQVTMMFWYRQQPGQSLTLIATANQGSEATYESGFVIDKFPISRPNLTFSTLTVSNMSPEDSSIYLCTSRALGEKLFFGSGTQLSVL.